The clone carrying this T cell receptor beta chain showed up just a few times. TCRdb re-called the 5' RACE reads with MiXCR, one entry per CDR3 protein. The sample holds 600,000 to 850,000 distinct CDR3 sequences, 15% to 20% seen once. The entry originates in a study of identical twins. The CDR3 length is 17 residues. Germline-derived CDR1 and CDR2 are LGHDT and YNNKEL (reference sequence). Trimming took off 3 bases at V and 4 bases at J, with 18 bases between the two ends. This sample was shared with a second study, whose subject was T cells expressing NK-cell markers.

The sample was PBMCs. V usage is TRBV3-1 and J usage is TRBJ2-2; D unresolved. The TCR was taken from a woman between 18 and 30 years old in good health. CDR3 in amino acids: CASSQFLPTSGTGELFF. In DNA, the CDR3 is TGTGCCAGCAGCCAGTTCCTCCCGACATCGGGCACCGGGGAGCTGTTTTTT.